The clone carrying this TCR beta chain appeared many times. CDR1 SGHRS and CDR2 YFSETQ come from the germline V gene. Losses at the gene ends were 3 bases for V and 5 bases for J; bases not matched to a gene: 2. The CDR3 length is 12 residues. Using its own MiXCR run on the PCR reads, TCRdb lists one record per CDR3 protein. The data show roughly 20,000 distinct CDR3 sequences, around 33% seen once. This record comes from a study of tumor-infiltrating lymphocytes in oesophageal squamous cell carcinoma. The sequenced material came from esophageal tumor tissue. The sequence was obtained from a male donor with esophageal squamous cell carcinoma. The V gene is TRBV5-1, the J gene TRBJ2-7; 7 bases line up with TRBD1. CDR3 sequence (DNA): TGCGCCAGCAGCTGGACAGGAGACGAGCAGTACTTC. This sequence encodes CASSWTGDEQYF.